The 28 T cell receptor beta chains presented below share a single source sample, sequenced in a study of vaccination and CD4 T cells after COVID-19. The treatment denotes: approximately nine-day PBMC culture with coronavirus spike peptide pools or control peptides (ViraFEST assay). These TCRs are of unknown antigen specificity. The Oncomine TCR Beta short-read assay was what sequenced the DNA obtained from cultured CD4+ T cells. TCRdb itself ran the PCR reads through MiXCR, one entry per CDR3 protein. Here the sample spans roughly 14,000 distinct CDR3 sequences, around 60% being singletons. Sequenced: CD4+ T cells from blood, cultured in vitro. All receptors come from a human donor who had recovered from COVID-19.

The chain employs TRBV6-1 and TRBJ1-5, with D possibly TRBD1 on 5 matching bases. CDR1 and CDR2 from the germline V gene are MNHNS and SASEGT. With 5 bases removed from V and 0 bases from J, the gap between germline ends came to 11 bases. This CDR3 is built from 15 residues. In DNA, the CDR3 is TGTGCCAGCAGTACCACAGGTGCTAGCAATCAGCCCCAGCATTTT. Its protein product is CASSTTGASNQPQHF.

J is TRBJ2-7 and V is TRBV6-1; a weak D match, TRBD1 (5 bases). V gave up 8 bases and J gave up 4 bases, with 18 bases separating them. The CDR3 extends over 14 amino acids. Germline V gene sequence: CDR1 MNHNS, CDR2 SASEGT. The CDR3 region is CASREQVQGYEQYF. CDR3 DNA: TGTGCCAGCCGAGAACAGGTCCAAGGGTACGAGCAGTACTTC.

The chain is built from TRBV19 and TRBJ2-7; 10 bases are shared with TRBD2. V trimming: 3 bases; J trimming: 3 bases; junction bases outside the gene matches: 5. The CDR3 is made up of 15 amino acids. From germline, CDR1 is LNHDA and CDR2 SQIVND (reference sequence). The CDR3 is CASSIALAGVYEQYF. The CDR3 DNA follows: TGTGCCAGTAGTATCGCTCTAGCGGGGGTCTACGAGCAGTACTTC.

CDR3 sequence reads: CASSPPGGVGNTIYF. CDR3 nucleotide sequence: TGTGCCAGCAGCCCCCCTGGTGGGGTAGGAAACACCATATATTTT. V and J are TRBV11-2 and TRBJ1-3; D is undetermined. From germline, CDR1 is SGHAT and CDR2 FQNNGV. The CDR3 extends over 15 amino acids. Trimming shortened V by 5 bases and J by 4 bases, and 15 bases separated the two germline ends.

This clonotype was found a few times. The rearrangement uses TRBV7-9 and TRBJ1-2; 9 nucleotides match TRBD1. The CDR3 is 14 residues long. The trim removed 5 bases at V and 7 bases at J, leaving 8 bases unmatched. The germline V gene encodes CDR1 SEHNR and CDR2 FQNEAQ (reference sequence). In DNA, the CDR3 is TGTGCCAGCAGCGAACAGGGGGCGTTGGGTGGCTACACCTTC. Amino acids: CASSEQGALGGYTF.

The rearrangement joins TRBV6-2 or TRBV6-3 to TRBJ1-2; D unresolved. Germline V gene lookup returns CDR1 MNHEY and CDR2 SVGEGT. The CDR3 runs to 15 residues. Between the trimmed V and J ends, which lost 6 bases and 4 bases, there was a span of 18 bases. The CDR3 DNA sequence: TGTGCCAGCAGCAACGCAGGAGTTAGTTTCTATGGCTACACCTTC. Its protein product is CASSNAGVSFYGYTF.

This clonotype turned up a few times. The V gene is TRBV20-1, the J gene TRBJ1-4, with D perhaps matching TRBD1 (5 bases). V was clipped by 0 bases and J by 14 bases, with 19 bases between them. This CDR3 is built from 14 residues. Germline V CDR1 and CDR2: DFQATT, SNEGSKA (reference sequence). The CDR3 is CSARDARGPEGLFF. In nucleotides, the CDR3 is TGCAGTGCTAGAGATGCACGGGGCCCCGAGGGGCTGTTTTTT.

The chain uses TRBV27 and TRBJ2-1; 12 positions agree with TRBD2. The V and J ends lost 6 bases and 10 bases, in that order; junction bases with no gene match: 10. From germline, CDR1 is MNHEY and CDR2 SMNVEV (reference sequence). The CDR3 has 15 amino acids. CDR3 sequence (DNA): TGTGCCAGCAGCCTGGGACTAGCGGGCCTTGGAGAGCAGTTCTTC. This codes for CASSLGLAGLGEQFF.

The CDR3 loop is CASSQGQGAIGGYTF. The CDR3 DNA reads TGTGCCAGCAGCCAAGGCCAGGGGGCAATTGGGGGCTACACCTTC. This sequence joins TRBV14 and TRBJ1-2; 8 nucleotides agree with TRBD1. CDR1 is SGHDN, CDR2 FVKESK, per germline. V was clipped by 1 base and J by 8 bases; unmatched bases: 9. This CDR3 spans 15 amino acids.

CDR3 sequence reads: CATKRGPTGELFF. As DNA, the CDR3 is TGTGCCACAAAGCGGGGGCCCACCGGGGAGCTGTTTTTT. The chain carries TRBV6-1 and TRBJ2-2; 8 bases are shared with TRBD2. CDR3 length equals 13 residues. Germline V gene lookup returns CDR1 MNHNS and CDR2 SASEGT. V gave up 10 bases and J gave up 4 bases; unmatched junction bases: 5.

This rearrangement joins TRBV15 to TRBJ2-1, with D maybe TRBD1 (5 bases). Trimming removed 0 bases from V and 2 bases from J, with 8 bases in between. This CDR3 spans 15 amino acids. Germline-derived CDR1 and CDR2 are LNHNV and YYDKDF (reference sequence). The CDR3 region has the DNA TGTGCCACCAGCAGAGACAGGGTCACCTACAATGAGCAGTTCTTC. Translated, it gives CATSRDRVTYNEQFF.

The CDR3, as DNA: TGCGCCAGCAGCCAAGCGCAAACAGGGGGCGGGTATGGGGAGCTGTTTTTT. Its translation is CASSQAQTGGGYGELFF. The genes are TRBV4-3 and TRBJ2-2; 9 bases fit TRBD1. V was clipped by 1 base and J by 8 bases; unmatched bases: 11. Germline V gene sequence: CDR1 LGHNA, CDR2 YSLEER. The CDR3 covers 17 residues.

The chain links TRBV7-8 to TRBJ1-2; D is perhaps TRBD1 (5 bases). Trimming pared 0 bases from V and 7 bases from J, leaving 12 bases between. The CDR3 extends over 14 amino acids. The germline V gene encodes CDR1 SGHVS and CDR2 FQNEAQ. In DNA form, the CDR3 reads TGTGCCAGCAGCTTAGCGGACCGGGACGGTGGCTACACCTTC. Protein product: CASSLADRDGGYTF.

The V gene is TRBV20-1, the J gene TRBJ1-6; no firm D call. With 1 base removed from V and 9 bases from J, the gap between germline ends came to 13 bases. The V gene's germline CDR1 is DFQATT and CDR2 SNEGSKA (reference sequence). The CDR3 spans 14 residues. The CDR3, as DNA: TGCAGTGCTAGAGGAGGAACATCGGGTTCACCCCTCCACTTT. This encodes CSARGGTSGSPLHF.

The chain links TRBV28 to TRBJ2-5; 11 nucleotides line up with TRBD1. With 5 bases clipped from V and 2 bases from J, the junction kept 13 bases outside the gene matches. Germline assignment: CDR1 MDHEN and CDR2 SYDVKM. CDR3 length equals 18 residues. CDR3: CASSLRTYRDRGQETQYF. The CDR3 DNA follows: TGTGCCAGCAGTCTCCGCACCTACCGGGACAGGGGGCAAGAGACCCAGTACTTC. Drawing the rest from reference TRBV28 and TRBJ2-5, the complete variable domain is DVKVTQSSRYLVKRTGEKVFLECVQDMDHENMFWYRQDPGLGLRLIYFSYDVKMKEKGDIPEGYSVSREKKERFSLILESASTNQTSMYLCASSLRTYRDRGQETQYFGPGTRLLVL.

This clonotype has a handful of counts. J is TRBJ1-6 and V is TRBV11-1; 8 nucleotides align to TRBD1. CDR3 length: 14 residues. V was clipped by 3 bases and J by 7 bases; unmatched bases: 2. Per the germline V gene, CDR1 is SGHAT and CDR2 is FQDESV (reference sequence). The CDR3 reads CASSLAGGNSPLHF. CDR3 nucleotides: TGTGCCAGCAGCTTGGCAGGGGGCAATTCACCCCTCCACTTT. The whole variable domain, remainder taken from reference TRBV11-1 and TRBJ1-6, is EAEVAQSPRYKITEKSQAVAFWCDPISGHATLYWYRQILGQGPELLVQFQDESVVDDSQLPKDRFSAERLKGVDSTLKIQPAELGDSAMYLCASSLAGGNSPLHFGNGTRLTVT.

The rearrangement links TRBV6-1 to TRBJ2-1, with D maybe TRBD2 (5 bases). Germline V CDR1 and CDR2: MNHNS, SASEGT. The CDR3 extends over 14 amino acids. The V and J ends lost 6 bases and 7 bases respectively, with 16 bases between them. The DNA for the CDR3 is TGTGCCAGCAGCTCCGGTGGGCGAGGGAATGAGCAGTTCTTC. Amino acids: CASSSGGRGNEQFF.

This rearrangement joins TRBV19 to TRBJ1-2, with 11 bases aligning to TRBD1. This CDR3 region has 15 residues. The trim removed 3 bases at V and 5 bases at J, leaving 5 bases unmatched. Germline-derived CDR1 and CDR2 are LNHDA and SQIVND (reference sequence). The CDR3 loop reads CASSMAGTGGYGYTF. The CDR3 nucleotides are TGTGCCAGTAGTATGGCCGGGACAGGGGGGTATGGCTACACCTTC.

The table lists this clonotype with a few counts. The rearrangement uses TRBV15 and TRBJ2-4; D uncertain. This CDR3 comprises 11 residues. V was trimmed by 0 bases and J by 9 bases, leaving 3 bases between them. Per germline, CDR1 LNHNV and CDR2 YYDKDF (reference sequence). CDR3 protein: CATSRDGIQYF. The CDR3 DNA follows: TGTGCCACCAGCAGAGACGGCATTCAGTACTTC.

The J gene is TRBJ2-7, the V gene TRBV28; TRBD1 or TRBD2 may be the D gene (5 bases each). The CDR3 is made up of 13 amino acids. V was shortened by 6 bases and J by 2 bases, with 11 bases between the two germline ends. The germline CDR1 and CDR2 sequences are MDHEN and SYDVKM. CDR3 amino acids: CASRAGAAYEQYF. The CDR3 DNA follows: TGTGCCAGCAGGGCCGGGGCAGCCTACGAGCAGTACTTC.

This sequence joins TRBV6-2 or TRBV6-3 and TRBJ1-5; 8 nucleotides agree with TRBD1. This CDR3 contains 15 residues. CDR1 and CDR2 from the germline V gene are MNHEY and SVGEGT. V shed 2 bases and J 9 bases; nucleotides not matched to a gene: 9. CDR3 amino acids: CASSYRDRQPGPQHF. In DNA form, the CDR3 reads TGTGCCAGCAGTTACAGGGACAGGCAGCCTGGGCCCCAGCATTTT.

The V call is TRBV19, the J call TRBJ1-5; 9 bases are shared with TRBD1. This CDR3 is 14 amino acids long. Germline CDR1 is LNHDA and CDR2 is SQIVND (reference sequence). V lost 8 bases to trimming and J lost 7 bases; unmatched junction nucleotides: 9. The CDR3 region has the DNA TGTGCCAGTTCCGGGACAGGGCTACTACAGCCCCAGCATTTT. It translates to CASSGTGLLQPQHF.

The chain employs TRBV27 and TRBJ2-7; the match to TRBD2 covers 7 bases. Germline V lookup: CDR1 MNHEY, CDR2 SMNVEV (reference sequence). The J segment lost 2 bases and the V segment lost 4 bases, leaving 5 bases of the junction unmatched. CDR3 size: 14 residues. CDR3 protein: CASSYVGGAYEQYF. Written as DNA, the CDR3 is TGTGCCAGCAGTTATGTTGGGGGGGCCTACGAGCAGTACTTC.

V is TRBV29-1 and J is TRBJ1-1, with D unclear. Trimming removed 8 bases at V and 4 bases at J, with 14 bases between. Germline lookup yields CDR1 SQVTM and CDR2 ANQGSEA. This CDR3 has 12 amino acids. The CDR3: CSLRGLGTEAFF. The CDR3 DNA is TGCAGCCTTCGCGGCCTGGGCACTGAAGCTTTCTTT.

V usage is TRBV6-1 and J usage is TRBJ1-1, with D hard to call. V dropped 6 bases and J dropped 4 bases, with 18 bases sitting between them. Germline CDR1 is MNHNS and CDR2 is SASEGT. The CDR3 extends over 15 amino acids. The CDR3 here is CASRREIGRVTEAFF. CDR3 in DNA: TGTGCCAGCAGACGCGAGATAGGGCGGGTCACTGAAGCTTTCTTT.

The chain links TRBV6-5 to TRBJ1-6, with D possibly TRBD1 on 6 matching bases. This CDR3 comprises 15 residues. The germline V gene encodes CDR1 MNHEY and CDR2 SVGAGI. V was pared by 4 bases and J by 8 bases, with 15 bases between. Here the CDR3 reads CASSSGVAIDSPLHF. Here the CDR3 DNA reads TGTGCCAGCAGTTCAGGGGTAGCAATTGATTCACCCCTCCACTTT.

Only a few counts were recorded for this clonotype. The V and J genes are TRBV27 and TRBJ1-6, with D perhaps matching TRBD1 (5 bases). Trimming cost V 5 bases and J 7 bases, with 15 bases left between them. This CDR3 comprises 15 residues. CDR1 and CDR2 from the germline V gene are MNHEY and SMNVEV (reference sequence). The CDR3 sequence: CASSPGTVGNSPLHF. The DNA of the CDR3 is TGTGCCAGCAGTCCCGGGACGGTGGGAAATTCACCCCTCCACTTT.

The genes are TRBV20-1 and TRBJ2-7; weak D call: TRBD1 (6 bases). CDR1 and CDR2 (germline): DFQATT, SNEGSKA (reference sequence). The CDR3 length is 16 residues. Between the trimmed V and J ends, which lost 5 bases and 5 bases, there was a span of 25 bases. The CDR3 here is CSADILQGPRLNEQYF. CDR3 bases: TGCAGTGCTGATATACTACAGGGACCGCGGCTCAACGAGCAGTACTTC.